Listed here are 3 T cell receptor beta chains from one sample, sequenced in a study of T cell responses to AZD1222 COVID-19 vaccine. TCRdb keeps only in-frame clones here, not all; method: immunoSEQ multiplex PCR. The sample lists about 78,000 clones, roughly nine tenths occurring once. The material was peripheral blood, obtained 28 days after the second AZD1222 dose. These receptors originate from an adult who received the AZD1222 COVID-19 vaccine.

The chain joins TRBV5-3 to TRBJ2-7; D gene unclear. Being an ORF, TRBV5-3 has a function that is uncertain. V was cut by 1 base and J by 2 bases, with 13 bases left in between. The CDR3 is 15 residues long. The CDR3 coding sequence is TGTGCCAGAAGCTTGACCCCCGCCGGAGCCTACGAGCAGTACTTC. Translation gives CARSLTPAGAYEQYF.

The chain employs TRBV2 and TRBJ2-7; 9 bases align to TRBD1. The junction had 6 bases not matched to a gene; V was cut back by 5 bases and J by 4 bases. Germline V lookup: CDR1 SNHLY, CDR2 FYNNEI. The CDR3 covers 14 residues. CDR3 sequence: CASSLDRGVYEQYF. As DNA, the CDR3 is TGTGCCAGCAGTCTGGACAGGGGTGTATACGAGCAGTACTTC.

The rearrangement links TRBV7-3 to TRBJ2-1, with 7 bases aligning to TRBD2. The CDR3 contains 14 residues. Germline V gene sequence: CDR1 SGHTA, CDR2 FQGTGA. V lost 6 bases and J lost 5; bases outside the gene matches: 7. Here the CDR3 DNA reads TGTGCCAGCAGTGACGGACTAGTGGACAATGAGCAGTTCTTC. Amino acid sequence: CASSDGLVDNEQFF.